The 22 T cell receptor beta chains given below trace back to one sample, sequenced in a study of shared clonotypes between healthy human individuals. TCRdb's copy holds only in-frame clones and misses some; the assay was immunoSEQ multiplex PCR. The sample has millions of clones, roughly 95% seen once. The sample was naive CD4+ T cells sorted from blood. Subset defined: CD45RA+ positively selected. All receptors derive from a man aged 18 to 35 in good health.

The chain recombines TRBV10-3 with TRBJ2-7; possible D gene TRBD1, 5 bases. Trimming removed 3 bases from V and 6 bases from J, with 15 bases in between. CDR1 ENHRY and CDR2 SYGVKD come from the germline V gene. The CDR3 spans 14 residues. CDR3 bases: TGTGCCATCAGTGATGGGCAGGGAACGTCCGAGCAGTACTTC. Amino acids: CAISDGQGTSEQYF.

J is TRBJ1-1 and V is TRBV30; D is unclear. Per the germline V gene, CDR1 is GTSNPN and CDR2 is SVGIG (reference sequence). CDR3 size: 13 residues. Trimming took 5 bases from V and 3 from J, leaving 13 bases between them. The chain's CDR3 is CAWSKGGDTEAFF. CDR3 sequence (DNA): TGTGCCTGGTCAAAGGGTGGGGACACTGAAGCTTTCTTT.

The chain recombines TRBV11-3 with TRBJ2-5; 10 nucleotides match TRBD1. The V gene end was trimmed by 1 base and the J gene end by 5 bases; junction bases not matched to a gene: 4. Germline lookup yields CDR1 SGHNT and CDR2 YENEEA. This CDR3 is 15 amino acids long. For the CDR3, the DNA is TGTGCCAGCAGCTTAGGCGGGACAGGGGCGGAGACCCAGTACTTC. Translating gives CASSLGGTGAETQYF.

The CDR3 here is CASRRTAGEQYF. The CDR3, as DNA: TGTGCCAGCAGGAGGACAGCGGGCGAGCAGTACTTC. This sequence joins TRBV2 and TRBJ2-7, with D tentatively TRBD1 or TRBD2 (6 bases each). Germline-derived CDR1 and CDR2 are SNHLY and FYNNEI. Trimming cost V 6 bases and J 6 bases, with 12 bases left between them. The CDR3 totals 12 residues.

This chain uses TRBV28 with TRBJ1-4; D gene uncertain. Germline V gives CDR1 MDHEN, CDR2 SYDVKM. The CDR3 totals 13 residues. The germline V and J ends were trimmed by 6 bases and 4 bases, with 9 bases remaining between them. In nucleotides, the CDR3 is TGTGCCAGCAGGGTGGGAATTAATGAAAAACTGTTTTTT. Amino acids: CASRVGINEKLFF.

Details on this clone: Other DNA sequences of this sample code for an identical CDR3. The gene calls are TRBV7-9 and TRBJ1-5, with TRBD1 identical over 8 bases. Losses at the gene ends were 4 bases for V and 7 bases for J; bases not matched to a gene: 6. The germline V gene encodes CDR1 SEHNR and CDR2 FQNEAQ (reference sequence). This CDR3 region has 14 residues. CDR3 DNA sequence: TGTGCCAGCAGCTCTCAGGGGGCAGGACAGCCCCAGCATTTT. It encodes CASSSQGAGQPQHF.

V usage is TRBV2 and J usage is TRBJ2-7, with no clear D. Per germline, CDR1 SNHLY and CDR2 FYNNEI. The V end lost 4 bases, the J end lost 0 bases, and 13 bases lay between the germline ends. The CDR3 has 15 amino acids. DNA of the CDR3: TGTGCCAGCAGTGGCCCCCTCGTGAGCTCCTACGAGCAGTACTTC. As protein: CASSGPLVSSYEQYF.

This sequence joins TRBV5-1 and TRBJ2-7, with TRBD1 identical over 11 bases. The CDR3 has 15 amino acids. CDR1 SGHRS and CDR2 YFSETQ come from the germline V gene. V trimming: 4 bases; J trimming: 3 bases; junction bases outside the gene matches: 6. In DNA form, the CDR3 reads TGCGCCAGCAGCCGTATGGGACAGGGGGACTACGAGCAGTACTTC. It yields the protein CASSRMGQGDYEQYF.

The CDR3 is CASRRDSKMGQPQHF. CDR3 nucleotide sequence: TGTGCCAGCAGGAGGGACAGCAAAATGGGACAGCCCCAGCATTTT. The chain recombines TRBV6-1 with TRBJ1-5, with TRBD1 matching 7 bases. The CDR3 consists of 15 residues. Trimming removed 6 bases from V and 7 bases from J; junction bases left unmatched: 12. Germline loops: CDR1 MNHNS, CDR2 SASEGT.

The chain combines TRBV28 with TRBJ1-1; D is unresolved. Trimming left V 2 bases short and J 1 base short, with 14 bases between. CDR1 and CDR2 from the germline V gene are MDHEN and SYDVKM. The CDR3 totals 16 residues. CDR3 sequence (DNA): TGTGCCAGCAGTTTAACGGCAGGTGCGGGGAACACTGAAGCTTTCTTT. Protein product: CASSLTAGAGNTEAFF. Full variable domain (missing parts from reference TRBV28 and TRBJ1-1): DVKVTQSSRYLVKRTGEKVFLECVQDMDHENMFWYRQDPGLGLRLIYFSYDVKMKEKGDIPEGYSVSREKKERFSLILESASTNQTSMYLCASSLTAGAGNTEAFFGQGTRLTVV.

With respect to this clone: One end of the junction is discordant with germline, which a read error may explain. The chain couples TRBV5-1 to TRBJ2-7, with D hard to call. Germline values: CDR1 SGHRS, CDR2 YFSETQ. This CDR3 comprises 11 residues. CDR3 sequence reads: CASSLDGAWNF. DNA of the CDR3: TGCGCCAGCAGCCTGGACGGAGCTTGGAACTTC.

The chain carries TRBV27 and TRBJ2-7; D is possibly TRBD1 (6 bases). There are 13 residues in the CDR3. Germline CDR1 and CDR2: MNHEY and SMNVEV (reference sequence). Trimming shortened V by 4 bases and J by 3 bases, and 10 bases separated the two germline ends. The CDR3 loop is CASSYTQGYEQYF. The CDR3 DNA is TGTGCCAGCAGTTACACACAGGGCTACGAGCAGTACTTC.

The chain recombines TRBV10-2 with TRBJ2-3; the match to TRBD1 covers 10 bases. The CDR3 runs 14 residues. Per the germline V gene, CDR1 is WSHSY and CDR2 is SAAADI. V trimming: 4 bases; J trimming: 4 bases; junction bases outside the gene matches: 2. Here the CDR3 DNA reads TGCGCCAGCAGTGCGGGACAGGGGTCAGATACGCAGTATTTT. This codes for CASSAGQGSDTQYF.

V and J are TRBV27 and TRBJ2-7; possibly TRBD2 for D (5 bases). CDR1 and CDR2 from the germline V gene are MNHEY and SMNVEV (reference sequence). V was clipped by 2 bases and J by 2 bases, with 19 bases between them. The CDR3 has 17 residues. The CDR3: CASSLKPPRTGTYEQYF. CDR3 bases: TGTGCCAGCAGTTTAAAGCCCCCCCGGACGGGAACCTACGAGCAGTACTTC.

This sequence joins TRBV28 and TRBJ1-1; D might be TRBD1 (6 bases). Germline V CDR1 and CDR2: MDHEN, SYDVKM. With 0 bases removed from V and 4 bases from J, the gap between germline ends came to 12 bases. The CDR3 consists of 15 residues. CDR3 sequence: CASSLWAGAGTEAFF. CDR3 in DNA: TGTGCCAGCAGTTTATGGGCGGGGGCAGGCACTGAAGCTTTCTTT.

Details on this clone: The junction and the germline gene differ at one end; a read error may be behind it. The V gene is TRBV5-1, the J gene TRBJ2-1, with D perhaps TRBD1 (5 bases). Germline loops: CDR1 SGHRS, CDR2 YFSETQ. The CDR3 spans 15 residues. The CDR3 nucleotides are TGCGCCAGCAGTTTGGGTACAGGCATTCACAATGAGCAGTTCTTC. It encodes CASSLGTGIHNEQFF.

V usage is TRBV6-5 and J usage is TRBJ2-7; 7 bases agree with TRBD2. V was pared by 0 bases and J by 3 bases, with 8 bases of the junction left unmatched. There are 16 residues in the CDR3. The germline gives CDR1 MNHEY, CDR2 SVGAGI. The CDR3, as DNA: TGTGCCAGCAGTTACTCGGGACTACACCCAAACTACGAGCAGTACTTC. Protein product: CASSYSGLHPNYEQYF.

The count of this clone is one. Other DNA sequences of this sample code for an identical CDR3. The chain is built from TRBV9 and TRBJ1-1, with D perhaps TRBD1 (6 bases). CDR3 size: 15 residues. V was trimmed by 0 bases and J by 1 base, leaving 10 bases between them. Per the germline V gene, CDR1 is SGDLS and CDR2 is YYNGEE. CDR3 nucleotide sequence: TGTGCCAGCAGCGTAGATGACAGGCGGAACACTGAAGCTTTCTTT. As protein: CASSVDDRRNTEAFF.

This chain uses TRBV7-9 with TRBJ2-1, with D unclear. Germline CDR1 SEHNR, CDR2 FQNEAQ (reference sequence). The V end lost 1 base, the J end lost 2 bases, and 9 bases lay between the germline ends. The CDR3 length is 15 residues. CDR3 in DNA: TGTGCCAGCAGCTTAGTGAGTAGACCCTACAATGAGCAGTTCTTC. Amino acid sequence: CASSLVSRPYNEQFF.

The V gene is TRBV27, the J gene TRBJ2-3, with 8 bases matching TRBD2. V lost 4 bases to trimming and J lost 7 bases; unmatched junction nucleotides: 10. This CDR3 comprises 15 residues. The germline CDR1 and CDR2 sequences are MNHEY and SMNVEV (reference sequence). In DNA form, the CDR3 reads TGTGCCAGCAGTTGGAGGCGGACTAGCCTCCATACGCAGTATTTT. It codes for CASSWRRTSLHTQYF.

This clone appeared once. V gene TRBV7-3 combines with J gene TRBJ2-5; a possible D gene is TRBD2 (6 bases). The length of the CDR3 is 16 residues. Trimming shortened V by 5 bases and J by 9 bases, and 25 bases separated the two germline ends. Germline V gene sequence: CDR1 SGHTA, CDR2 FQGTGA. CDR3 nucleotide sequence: TGTGCCAGCAGCCCCACCCCGGGGGAGCCATTCGGGGCCCAGTACTTC. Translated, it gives CASSPTPGEPFGAQYF.

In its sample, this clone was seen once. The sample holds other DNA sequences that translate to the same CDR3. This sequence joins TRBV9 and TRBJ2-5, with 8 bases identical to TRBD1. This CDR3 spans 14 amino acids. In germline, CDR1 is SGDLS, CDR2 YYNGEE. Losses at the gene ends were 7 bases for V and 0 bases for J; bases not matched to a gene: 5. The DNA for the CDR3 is TGTGCCAGCTCTGGGACAGGAAACCAAGAGACCCAGTACTTC. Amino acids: CASSGTGNQETQYF.